This T cell receptor beta chain was captured in a study of vaccination and CD4 T cells after COVID-19. Turning to the study itself: Convalescent patients gave post-COVID blood a median about 100 days post-diagnosis, range 35 to 161. Stimulation of the cells used overlapping spike peptide pools from SARS-CoV-2 and from the common cold coronaviruses HCoV-NL63, HCoV-OC43 and HCoV-229E.

The Oncomine TCR Beta short-read assay sequenced DNA from cultured CD4+ T cells. Genomic DNA from cultured CD4+ T cells was extracted. Each CDR3 protein gets one entry after TCRdb re-called the PCR reads with MiXCR. The sample shows tens of thousands of distinct CDR3 sequences, 41% of them seen only once. Noted time point: late sampling 161 to 241 days after vaccination in a few convalescent patients. Documented treatment: roughly ten-day PBMC culture with coronavirus spike peptide pools or control peptides (ViraFEST assay). ViraFEST used peptide pools to expand antigen-specific T cells, then sequenced TCRs. This clonotype has only a few counts. Its target is unknown. Specimen: CD4+ T cells from blood, cultured in vitro, collected about 7 months after SARS-CoV-2 vaccination. The source is a human donor who had recovered from COVID-19.

CDR3 DNA sequence: TGTGCCAGCAGCTTACCCAGCACTAGCGGGAGCGGCGATACGCAGTATTTT. Encoded protein: CASSLPSTSGSGDTQYF. V and J are TRBV7-2 and TRBJ2-3; 11 bases align to TRBD2. The CDR3 sequence is 17 residues long. V was clipped by 2 bases and J by 6 bases; unmatched bases: 10. Germline lookup yields CDR1 SGHTA and CDR2 FQGNSA.